This T cell receptor (beta chain) derives from a study of T-cell reconstitution after alpha-beta-depleted transplantation in children. V lost 2 bases, J lost 0 bases, and 1 base stayed unmatched. The CDR3 has 14 amino acids. Germline assignment: CDR1 MNHEY and CDR2 SMNVEV (reference sequence). The TCRbeta library was prepared with unique molecular identifiers. TCRdb reprocessed the PCR reads with MiXCR, giving one entry per CDR3 protein. This repertoire shows tens of thousands of distinct CDR3 sequences, around 6.6% found once; its top ten account for 2.5%. The receptor was derived from a human donor who donated a stem cell graft to a child with acute lymphoblastic leukemia. Sequencing was performed on PBMCs from the stem cell graft donor, taken from the stem cell graft. The chain joins TRBV27 to TRBJ2-7, with TRBD2 matching over 7 bases. The CDR3 here is CASSLKRGSYEQYF. CDR3 nucleotides: TGTGCCAGCAGTTTAAAGCGGGGCTCCTACGAGCAGTACTTC.